The source of this T cell receptor (beta chain) is a study of T cell responses to AZD1222 COVID-19 vaccine. The CDR3 runs to 15 residues. Per the germline V gene, CDR1 is LGHDT and CDR2 is YNNKEL (reference sequence). V lost 0 bases and J lost 8; bases outside the gene matches: 6. Assay used: immunoSEQ multiplex PCR; TCRdb lists only in-frame clones, some missing. The sample contains fewer than 120,000 clones, roughly 89% of which appear only once. Study-level findings and limits: Spike-specific TCR depth and breadth grew after two AZD1222 doses. Targets within unmutated variant regions were reportedly found for nearly half of spike-specific TCRs.

Samples with a second dose at about 4 or about 12 weeks were pooled together. With respect to this clone: Its cognate antigen is unknown.

The source was peripheral blood, collected 28 days after the second AZD1222 dose. The chain is built from TRBV3-1 (or the pseudogene TRBV3-2) and TRBJ2-1; 8 bases agree with TRBD2. This receptor was taken from an adult who received the AZD1222 COVID-19 vaccine. The CDR3 nucleotides are TGTGCCAGCAGCCAAGACCAGCGGGGGTTCGATGAGCAGTTCTTC. It codes for CASSQDQRGFDEQFF.